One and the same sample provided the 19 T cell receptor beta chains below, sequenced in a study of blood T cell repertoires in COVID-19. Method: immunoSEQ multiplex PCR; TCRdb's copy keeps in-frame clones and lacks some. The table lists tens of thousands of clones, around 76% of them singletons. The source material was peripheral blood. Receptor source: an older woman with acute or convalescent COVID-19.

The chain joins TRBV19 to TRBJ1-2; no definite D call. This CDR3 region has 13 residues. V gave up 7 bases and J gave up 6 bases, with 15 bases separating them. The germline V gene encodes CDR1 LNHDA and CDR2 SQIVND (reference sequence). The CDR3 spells CASTSGSPNGYTF. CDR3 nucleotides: TGTGCCAGTACCTCCGGGTCCCCCAATGGCTACACCTTC.

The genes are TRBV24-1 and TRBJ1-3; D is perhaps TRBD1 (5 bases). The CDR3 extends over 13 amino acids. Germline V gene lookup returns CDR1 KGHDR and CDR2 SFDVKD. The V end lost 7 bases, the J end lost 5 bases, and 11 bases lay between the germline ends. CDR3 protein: CATRRQTRNTIYF. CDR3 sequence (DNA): TGTGCCACCAGGAGACAGACCCGAAACACCATATATTTT.

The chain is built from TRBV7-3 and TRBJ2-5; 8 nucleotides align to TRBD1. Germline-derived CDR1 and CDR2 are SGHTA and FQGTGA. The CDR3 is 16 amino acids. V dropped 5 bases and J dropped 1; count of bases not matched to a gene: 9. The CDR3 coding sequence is TGTGCCAGCAGCCTCGGTTTGACAGGGGTCCAAGAGACCCAGTACTTC. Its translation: CASSLGLTGVQETQYF.

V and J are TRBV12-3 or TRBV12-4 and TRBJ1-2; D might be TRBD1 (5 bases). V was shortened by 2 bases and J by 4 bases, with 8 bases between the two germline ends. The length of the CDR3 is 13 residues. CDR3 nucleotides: TGTGCCAGCAGTTTAAGCGGGGGCTATGGCTACACCTTC. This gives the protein CASSLSGGYGYTF.

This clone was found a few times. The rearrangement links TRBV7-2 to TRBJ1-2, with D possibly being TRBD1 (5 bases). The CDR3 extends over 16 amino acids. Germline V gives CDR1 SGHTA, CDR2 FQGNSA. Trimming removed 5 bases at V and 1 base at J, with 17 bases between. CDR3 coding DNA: TGTGCCAGCAGCCCCGCCGCAGGGATGGGTAACTATGGCTACACCTTC. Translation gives CASSPAAGMGNYGYTF.

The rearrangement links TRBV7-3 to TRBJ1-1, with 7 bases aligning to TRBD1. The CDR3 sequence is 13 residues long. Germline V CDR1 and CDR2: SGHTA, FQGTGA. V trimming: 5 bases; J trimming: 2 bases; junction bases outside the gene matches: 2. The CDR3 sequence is CASSRDSNTEAFF. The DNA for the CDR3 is TGTGCCAGCAGCAGGGACAGCAACACTGAAGCTTTCTTT.

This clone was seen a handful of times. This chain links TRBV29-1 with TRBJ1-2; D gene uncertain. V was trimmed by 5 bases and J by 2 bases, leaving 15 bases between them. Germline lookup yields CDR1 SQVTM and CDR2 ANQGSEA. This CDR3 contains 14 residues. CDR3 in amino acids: CSVPHRVGNYGYTF. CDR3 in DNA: TGCAGCGTTCCGCACCGGGTCGGGAACTATGGCTACACCTTC. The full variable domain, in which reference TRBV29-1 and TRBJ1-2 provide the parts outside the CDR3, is SAVISQKPSRDICQRGTSLTIQCQVDSQVTMMFWYRQQPGQSLTLIATANQGSEATYESGFVIDKFPISRPNLTFSTLTVSNMSPEDSSIYLCSVPHRVGNYGYTFGSGTRLTVV.

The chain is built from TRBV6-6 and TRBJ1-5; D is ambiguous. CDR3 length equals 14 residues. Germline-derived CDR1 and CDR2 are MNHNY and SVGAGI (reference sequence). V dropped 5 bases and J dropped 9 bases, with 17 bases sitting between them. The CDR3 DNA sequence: TGTGCCAGCAGTCCAGGACGGGAAAGCCGGCCCCAGCATTTT. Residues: CASSPGRESRPQHF.

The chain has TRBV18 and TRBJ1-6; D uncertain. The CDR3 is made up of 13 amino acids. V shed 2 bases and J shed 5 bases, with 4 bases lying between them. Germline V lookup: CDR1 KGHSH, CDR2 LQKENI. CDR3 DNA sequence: TGTGCCAGCTCACCAAGCCATAATTCACCCCTCCACTTT. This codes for CASSPSHNSPLHF.

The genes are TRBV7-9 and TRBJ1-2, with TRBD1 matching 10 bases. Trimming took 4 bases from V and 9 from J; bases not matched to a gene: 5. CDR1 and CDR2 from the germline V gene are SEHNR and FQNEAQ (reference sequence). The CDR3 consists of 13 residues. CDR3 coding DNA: TGTGCCAGCAGCTACGGGGACAGGGGTCGCTACACCTTC. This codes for CASSYGDRGRYTF. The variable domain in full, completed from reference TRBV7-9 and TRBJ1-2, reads DTGVSQNPRHKITKRGQNVTFRCDPISEHNRLYWYRQTLGQGPEFLTYFQNEAQLEKSRLLSDRFSAERPKGSFSTLEIQRTEQGDSAMYLCASSYGDRGRYTFGSGTRLTVV.

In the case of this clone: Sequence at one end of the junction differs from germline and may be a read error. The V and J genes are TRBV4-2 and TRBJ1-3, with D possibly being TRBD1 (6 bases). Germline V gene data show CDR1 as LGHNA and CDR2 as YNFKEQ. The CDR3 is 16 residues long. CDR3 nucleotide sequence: TGTGCCAGCAGTCAAGACCAGGGGAGCTCTGGAAACACCATATATTTT. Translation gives CASSQDQGSSGNTIYF.

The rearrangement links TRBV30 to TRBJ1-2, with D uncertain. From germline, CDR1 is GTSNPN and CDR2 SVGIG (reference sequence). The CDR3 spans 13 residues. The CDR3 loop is CAGGPPEGYGYTF. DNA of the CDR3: TGTGCGGGTGGGCCACCCGAGGGCTATGGCTACACCTTC.

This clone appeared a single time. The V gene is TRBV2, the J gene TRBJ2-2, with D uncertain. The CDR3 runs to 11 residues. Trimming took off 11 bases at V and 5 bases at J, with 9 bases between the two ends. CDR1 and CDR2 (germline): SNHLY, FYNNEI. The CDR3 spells CAGTLTGELFF. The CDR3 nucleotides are TGTGCCGGTACTCTTACCGGGGAGCTGTTTTTT.

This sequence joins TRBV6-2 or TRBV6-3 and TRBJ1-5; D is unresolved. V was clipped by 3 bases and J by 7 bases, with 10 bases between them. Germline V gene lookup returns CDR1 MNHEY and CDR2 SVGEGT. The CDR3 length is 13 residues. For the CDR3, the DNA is TGTGCCAGCAGTTATATAATCGTACAGCCCCAGCATTTT. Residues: CASSYIIVQPQHF.

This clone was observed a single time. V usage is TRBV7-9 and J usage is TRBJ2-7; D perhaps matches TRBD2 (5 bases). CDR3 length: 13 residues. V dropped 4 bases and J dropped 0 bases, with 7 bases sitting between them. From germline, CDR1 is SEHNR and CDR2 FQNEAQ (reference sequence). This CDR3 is CASSWEFSYEQYF. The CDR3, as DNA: TGTGCCAGCAGCTGGGAGTTCTCCTACGAGCAGTACTTC.

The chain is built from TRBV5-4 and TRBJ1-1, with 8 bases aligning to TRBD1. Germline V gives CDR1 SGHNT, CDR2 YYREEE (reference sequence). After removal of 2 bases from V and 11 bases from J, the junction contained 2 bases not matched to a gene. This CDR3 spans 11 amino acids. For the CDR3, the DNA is TGTGCCAGCAGCTTAGGACAGGGTGCTTTCTTT. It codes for CASSLGQGAFF.

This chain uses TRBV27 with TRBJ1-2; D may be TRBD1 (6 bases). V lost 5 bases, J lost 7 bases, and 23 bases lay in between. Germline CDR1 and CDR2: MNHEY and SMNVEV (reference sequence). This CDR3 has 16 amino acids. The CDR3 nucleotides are TGTGCCAGCAGTCCCGAGGGGCGTGGCAGGGGCAGTGGCTACACCTTC. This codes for CASSPEGRGRGSGYTF.

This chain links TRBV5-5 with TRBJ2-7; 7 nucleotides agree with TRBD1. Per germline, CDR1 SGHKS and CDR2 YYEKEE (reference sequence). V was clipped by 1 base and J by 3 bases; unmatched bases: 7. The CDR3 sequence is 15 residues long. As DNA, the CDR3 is TGTGCCAGCAGCTTGTCCCCAGGGGGTTTCTACGAGCAGTACTTC. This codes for CASSLSPGGFYEQYF.

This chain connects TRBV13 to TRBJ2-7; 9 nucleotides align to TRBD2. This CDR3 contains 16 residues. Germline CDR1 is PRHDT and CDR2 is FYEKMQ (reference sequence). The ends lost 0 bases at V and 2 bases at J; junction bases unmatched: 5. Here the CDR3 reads CASSLGSRGGAYEQYF. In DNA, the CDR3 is TGTGCCAGCAGCTTAGGATCCCGCGGGGGGGCCTACGAGCAGTACTTC.